This T cell receptor (beta chain) was found in a study of cytomegalovirus exposure and HLA in healthy donors. Background on the study: The approximately 680 first-cohort repertoires and the 120 or so validation repertoires shared the same platform, a later analysis reported.

General observations from the study: Rare TCR sequences dominated, though some public TCRs recurred in many donors. The study recorded around 160 TCR beta chains that were cytomegalovirus-associated.

Concerning this clone: As yet, its antigen is unknown.

The donors were part of the validation cohort of 100 to 150 subjects. That cohort was separate from the first cohort, which comprised 500 to 850 subjects. TCRdb keeps only in-frame clones here, not all; method: immunoSEQ multiplex PCR. The sample lists 150,000 to 200,000 clones, 84% occurring once. Sequencing was done on a sample of PBMCs. This TCR was sampled from a man between 18 and 29 years old in good health and CMV-seropositive.

As DNA, the CDR3 is TGTGCCAGCAGTTTATCGGGACACAGCAATCAGCCCCAGCATTTT. It is translated as CASSLSGHSNQPQHF. This sequence joins TRBV27 and TRBJ1-5; possible D gene TRBD1, 6 bases. The CDR3 is made up of 15 amino acids. V lost 0 bases, J lost 1 base, and 7 bases lay in between. The germline V gene has CDR1 MNHEY and CDR2 SMNVEV (reference sequence).